This TCR beta chain was recorded in a study of T cells expressing NK-cell markers (dated by TCRdb to the early 2020s). With regard to the full study: About 8 donors provided sorted CD3+CD56+NKG2C+, CD3+CD56+NKG2C- and CD3+CD56-NKG2C+ T-cell subsets, whose TCR beta-chain repertoires were profiled. Seven of the eight sequenced donors were HCMV-seropositive and one was HCMV-seronegative. All eight donors whose samples were sequenced were randomly selected healthy volunteers, three of them men and five women. Sequencing of the libraries produced 2 x 150 bp reads on Illumina HiSeq 2000/2500, MiSeq or NextSeq. General findings and caveats noted by the study authors: It remained unclear whether the expanded NKG2C-expressing T cell clones were specific for HCMV antigens. Those dominant clonotypes were again the most abundant among CD3+CD56-NKG2C+ cells in a few donors, at about 25-65%. For more than 5 donors, the dominant CD3+CD56+NKG2C+ clonotypes were among the top 10 CD8+ clonotypes and accounted for about 1.0-8% of CD8+ T cells.

To determine HCMV serostatus, a commercial ELISA kit was used to detect HCMV-specific IgG in serum. Ficoll density gradient centrifugation was used to isolate peripheral blood mononuclear cells from blood. On this clonotype itself: No antigen is known for it.

In the germline V gene (reference sequence), CDR1 corresponds to MNHEY and CDR2 to SMNVEV. Including the terminal cysteine and phenylalanine, the CDR3 comprises 12 residues. Only the protein is available. TCRdb lists the instrument as Illumina HiSeq 2000. TCR beta cDNA libraries were prepared using 5'RACE template switching, which introduced a universal primer site and unique molecular identifiers. cDNA synthesis was primed from the TCR beta constant segment and was followed by two successive PCR amplification steps. For the original study's pipeline: MIGEC was used to demultiplex reads and group the reads by UMI, and MiTCR was used to assemble and quantify clonotypes. Only TCR cDNA sequences supported by at least two reads were kept to exclude erroneous sequences. The tcR package was used for downstream repertoire analysis, and clonotypes were matched across fractions by CDR3 nucleotide sequence plus V segment. VDJmatch was used to annotate antigen specificity against VDJdb, with one amino acid substitution in CDR3 allowed. Once TCRdb had reprocessed the reads, it stored one entry per CDR3 protein sequence and supplied no DNA. These V and J calls derive from TCRdb rather than the authors' analysis. For this sample, the table gives 400,000 to 500,000 distinct CDR3 sequences. The ten biggest clones cover about 7.3% of the sample.

The material sequenced was blood T cells: a sorted CD56 or NKG2C T cell subset, CD4+ or CD8+ T cells, or bulk PBMC T cells (not recorded which). The receptor comes from a woman between 18 and 69 years old in good health. The chain is made from TRBV27 and TRBJ2-7; TCRdb outputs TRBD1, but without DNA this stays unchecked. CDR3 region: CASSGQRNEQYF.